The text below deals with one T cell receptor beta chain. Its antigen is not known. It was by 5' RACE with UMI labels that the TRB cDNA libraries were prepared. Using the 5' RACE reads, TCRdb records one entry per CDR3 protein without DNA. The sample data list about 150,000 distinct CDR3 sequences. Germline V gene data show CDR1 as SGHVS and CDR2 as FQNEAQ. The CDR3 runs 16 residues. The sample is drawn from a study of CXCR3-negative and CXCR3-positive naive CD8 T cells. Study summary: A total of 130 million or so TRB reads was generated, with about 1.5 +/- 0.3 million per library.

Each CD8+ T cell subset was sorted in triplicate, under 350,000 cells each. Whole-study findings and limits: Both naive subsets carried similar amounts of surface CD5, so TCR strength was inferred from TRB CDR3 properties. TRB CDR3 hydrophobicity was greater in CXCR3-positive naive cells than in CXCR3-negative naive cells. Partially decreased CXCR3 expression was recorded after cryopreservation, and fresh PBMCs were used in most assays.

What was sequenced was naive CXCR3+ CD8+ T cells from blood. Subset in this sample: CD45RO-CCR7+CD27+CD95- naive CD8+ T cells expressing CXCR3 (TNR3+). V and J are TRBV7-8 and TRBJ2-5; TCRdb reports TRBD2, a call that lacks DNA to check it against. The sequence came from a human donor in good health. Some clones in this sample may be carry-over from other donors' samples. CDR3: CASSTWTSGGPETQYF.